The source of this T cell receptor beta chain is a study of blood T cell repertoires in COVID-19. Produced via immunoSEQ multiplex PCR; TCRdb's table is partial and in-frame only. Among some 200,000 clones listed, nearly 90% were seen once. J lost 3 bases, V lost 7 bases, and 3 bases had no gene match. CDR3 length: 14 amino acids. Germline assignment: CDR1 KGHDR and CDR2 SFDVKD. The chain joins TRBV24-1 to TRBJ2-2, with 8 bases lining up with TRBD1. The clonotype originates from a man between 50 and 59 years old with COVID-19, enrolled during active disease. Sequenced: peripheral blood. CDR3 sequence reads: CATRATGDTGELFF. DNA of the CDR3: TGTGCCACCAGAGCGACAGGGGACACCGGGGAGCTGTTTTTT.